This T cell receptor (beta chain) derives from a study of cytomegalovirus exposure and HLA in healthy donors. General study findings and limits: Reportedly, TCR beta sequences accurately predicted HLA-A and HLA-B alleles in most subjects.

The PCR used 60 Vbeta and 13 Jbeta primers. Assay: immunoSEQ multiplex PCR; the TCRdb copy retains only in-frame clones and omits some. The sample holds over 200,000 clones, around four fifths seen once. Comments on this clone: What it binds is unknown.

Trimming took 2 bases from V and 3 from J, leaving 10 bases between them. The CDR3 has 14 residues. Germline-derived CDR1 and CDR2 are MDHEN and SYDVKM. The specimen sequenced was PBMCs. The receptor was derived from a woman aged 55-69 years in good health and CMV-seropositive. The V gene is TRBV28, the J gene TRBJ1-2; D is perhaps TRBD1 (5 bases). CDR3 residues: CASSLLGGDYGYTF. Written as DNA, the CDR3 is TGTGCCAGCAGTTTACTGGGGGGGGACTATGGCTACACCTTC.